This TCR beta chain was captured by sequencing in a study of early T cells in non-severe SARS-CoV-2 infection. MiXCR, applied by TCRdb to the 5' RACE reads, yields one record per CDR3 protein. The sample has about 83,000 distinct CDR3 sequences; 12% are singletons. This clonotype was seen a few times. The clonotype was recovered from an adult who was a healthcare worker with PCR-confirmed SARS-CoV-2 infection or an uninfected control (not recorded which). Sequenced sample: whole blood.

This CDR3 reads CASSGDRGSNQPQHF. The DNA of the CDR3 is TGTGCCAGCAGCGGGGACAGGGGAAGCAATCAGCCCCAGCATTTT. The rearrangement joins TRBV5-8 to TRBJ1-5; 10 bases align to TRBD1. Germline V lookup: CDR1 SGHTS, CDR2 YDEGEE. After removal of 4 bases from V and 1 base from J, the junction contained 2 bases not matched to a gene. There are 15 residues in the CDR3.